The rows below give T cell receptor beta chains drawn from one sample of a study of cytomegalovirus exposure and HLA in healthy donors. This table comes from immunoSEQ multiplex PCR, and its TCRdb copy is limited to in-frame clones, with some not included. In the table there are approximately 160,000 clones, approximately 77% of which are singletons. Specimen: PBMCs. These TCRs come from a male donor in good health and CMV-seropositive. Both conserved end residues are part of each CDR3. A D gene is named only where the DNA matches it firmly. Size is stated for part of the rows, as once, few or many counts, or as a class when the clone is expanded.

D gene: -; V gene: TRBV28; J gene: TRBJ2-7; clone size: once; CDR3 DNA: TGTGCCAGCAGTGCGTTTTCGCTAGGCGAGCAGTACTTC; CDR3 protein: CASSAFSLGEQYF
D gene: TRBD1; V gene: TRBV2; J gene: TRBJ1-1; clone size: -; CDR3 DNA: TGTGCCAGCAGTGGGGACAGTGTAGAGGCTGAAGCTTTCTTT; CDR3 protein: CASSGDSVEAEAFF
D gene: -; V gene: TRBV7-6; J gene: TRBJ1-1; clone size: -; CDR3 DNA: TGTGCCAGCAGCTTAAGTCGGGACACTGAAGCTTTCTTT; CDR3 protein: CASSLSRDTEAFF
D gene: -; V gene: TRBV7-2; J gene: TRBJ2-5; clone size: -; CDR3 DNA: TGTGCCAGCATCCAAAGCAACCAAGAGACCCAGTACTTC; CDR3 protein: CASIQSNQETQYF
D gene: TRBD1; V gene: TRBV19; J gene: TRBJ1-6; clone size: -; CDR3 DNA: TGTGCCAGTAGTGTGCAGGGGACAGGATATAATTCACCCCTCCACTTT; CDR3 protein: CASSVQGTGYNSPLHF
D gene: TRBD1; V gene: TRBV9; J gene: TRBJ1-2; clone size: -; CDR3 DNA: TGTGCCAGCAGCCTAGGTACAGGGGATGGCTACACCTTC; CDR3 protein: CASSLGTGDGYTF
D gene: TRBD2; V gene: TRBV2; J gene: TRBJ2-3; clone size: -; CDR3 DNA: TGTGCCAGCGGGACTACCACAGATACGCAGTATTTT; CDR3 protein: CASGTTTDTQYF
D gene: -; V gene: TRBV25-1; J gene: TRBJ1-1; clone size: -; CDR3 DNA: TGTGCCAGCAGTAAACGCGGGGAGAACACTGAAGCTTTCTTT; CDR3 protein: CASSKRGENTEAFF
D gene: -; V gene: TRBV7-6; J gene: TRBJ2-5; clone size: -; CDR3 DNA: TGTGCCAGCAGCATCAAAGAGACCCAGTACTTC; CDR3 protein: CASSIKETQYF
D gene: -; V gene: TRBV7-2; J gene: TRBJ1-2; clone size: once; CDR3 DNA: TGTGCCAGCAGCCCAACCCGGCGCCAGGGGCATAATGGCTACACCTTC; CDR3 protein: CASSPTRRQGHNGYTF
D gene: TRBD2; V gene: TRBV5-1; J gene: TRBJ2-5; clone size: -; CDR3 DNA: TGCGCCAGCAGCGCGAGCGGGACCCAAGAGACCCAGTACTTC; CDR3 protein: CASSASGTQETQYF
D gene: -; V gene: TRBV2; J gene: TRBJ1-5; clone size: few; CDR3 DNA: TGTGCCAGCCGAGACATCGGCAATCAGCCCCAGCATTTT; CDR3 protein: CASRDIGNQPQHF
D gene: -; V gene: TRBV21-1; J gene: TRBJ1-3; clone size: -; CDR3 DNA: TGTGCCAGCAGCAAACCCACGCAAGGACAGTTTTTTATCTCTGGAAACACCATATATTTT; CDR3 protein: CASSKPTQGQFFISGNTIYF
D gene: TRBD1; V gene: TRBV5-1; J gene: TRBJ2-1; clone size: -; CDR3 DNA: TGCGCCAGCAGTTTCCGACAGGGGGAGGGACAGTTCTTC; CDR3 protein: CASSFRQGEGQFF
D gene: TRBD1; V gene: TRBV10-3; J gene: TRBJ1-2; clone size: few; CDR3 DNA: TGTGCCATCAGTGAGTCTGGGACAGGGCCGTTTGGCTACACCTTC; CDR3 protein: CAISESGTGPFGYTF
D gene: TRBD1; V gene: TRBV4-1; J gene: TRBJ2-1; clone size: -; CDR3 DNA: TGCGCCAGCAGCCATCCCAACAGGGGGCTGGGCGAGCAGTTCTTC; CDR3 protein: CASSHPNRGLGEQFF
D gene: TRBD1; V gene: TRBV4-1; J gene: TRBJ1-2; clone size: few; CDR3 DNA: TGCGCCAGCAGCCCCCGGGACAGGGGGGGCGGCTACACCTTC; CDR3 protein: CASSPRDRGGGYTF
D gene: TRBD2; V gene: TRBV19; J gene: TRBJ2-3; clone size: -; CDR3 DNA: TGTGCCAGTAGGCCCGGCGGGGGGGCTGGGGATACGCAGTATTTT; CDR3 protein: CASRPGGGAGDTQYF
D gene: -; V gene: TRBV19; J gene: TRBJ1-5; clone size: -; CDR3 DNA: TGTGCCAGTAGTATCCGGGCGGGGTATAGCAATCAGCCCCAGCATTTT; CDR3 protein: CASSIRAGYSNQPQHF
D gene: -; V gene: TRBV7-9; J gene: TRBJ1-1; clone size: -; CDR3 DNA: TGTGCCAGCAGCGTCATGAACACTGAAGCTTTCTTT; CDR3 protein: CASSVMNTEAFF
D gene: TRBD1; V gene: TRBV2; J gene: TRBJ1-2; clone size: -; CDR3 DNA: TGTGCCAGCAGGGACGACGGACAGGGGGCGGGAGGCTACACCTTC; CDR3 protein: CASRDDGQGAGGYTF
D gene: -; V gene: TRBV19; J gene: TRBJ1-6; clone size: -; CDR3 DNA: TGTGCCAGCTGGGACTCTTCTATTTATAATTCACCCCTCCACTTT; CDR3 protein: CASWDSSIYNSPLHF
D gene: TRBD2; V gene: TRBV6-5; J gene: TRBJ2-1; clone size: -; CDR3 DNA: TGTGCCAGCAGTTACTCGCATCGGGGGGGCCAGAATGAGCAGTTCTTC; CDR3 protein: CASSYSHRGGQNEQFF
D gene: -; V gene: TRBV29-1; J gene: TRBJ1-1; clone size: -; CDR3 DNA: TGCAGCGTTGTCCGGAGACGGCTTATTTCCACTGAAGCTTTCTTT; CDR3 protein: CSVVRRRLISTEAFF
D gene: TRBD1; V gene: TRBV7-2; J gene: TRBJ1-5; clone size: -; CDR3 DNA: TGTGCCAGCAGCTTAGAGCCAGGGGGGAATCAGCCCCAGCATTTT; CDR3 protein: CASSLEPGGNQPQHF
D gene: TRBD1; V gene: TRBV27; J gene: TRBJ2-5; clone size: few; CDR3 DNA: TGTGCCAGCAGTTCGCCTGACAGGGGGCAAGTATGGCAGTACTTC; CDR3 protein: CASSSPDRGQVWQYF
D gene: TRBD1; V gene: TRBV5-1; J gene: TRBJ2-2; clone size: -; CDR3 DNA: TGCGCCAGCAGACGTATTGTGGGACAGGGTTTCGGGGAGCTGTTTTTT; CDR3 protein: CASRRIVGQGFGELFF
D gene: TRBD1; V gene: TRBV19; J gene: TRBJ1-5; clone size: -; CDR3 DNA: TGTGCCAGTAGAGGGGGACAGGGAAAATATCAGCCCCAGCATTTT; CDR3 protein: CASRGGQGKYQPQHF
D gene: TRBD1; V gene: TRBV5-1; J gene: TRBJ2-7; clone size: few; CDR3 DNA: TGCGCCAGCAGCTACTACCCGGGACAGGGTCGCCACTACGAGCAGTACTTC; CDR3 protein: CASSYYPGQGRHYEQYF
D gene: TRBD2; V gene: TRBV30; J gene: TRBJ2-6; clone size: -; CDR3 DNA: TGTGCCTGGAGTGGGGGCGCTAGCGGGGTTACTTACTCTGGGGCCAACGTCCTGACTTTC; CDR3 protein: CAWSGGASGVTYSGANVLTF
D gene: TRBD2; V gene: TRBV10-2; J gene: TRBJ2-3; clone size: -; CDR3 DNA: TGCGCCAGCGGGAGGACTAGCGGGGGAGGCACAGATACGCAGTATTTT; CDR3 protein: CASGRTSGGGTDTQYF
D gene: -; V gene: TRBV28; J gene: TRBJ1-1; clone size: once; CDR3 DNA: TGTGCCAGCAGCCCGATCGGAGCGCGGAGGAACACTGAAGCTTTCTTT; CDR3 protein: CASSPIGARRNTEAFF
D gene: -; V gene: TRBV7-6; J gene: TRBJ2-7; clone size: -; CDR3 DNA: TGTGCCAGCAGCCCCGCGGAGGGGGGGGCCTACGAGCAGTACTTC; CDR3 protein: CASSPAEGGAYEQYF